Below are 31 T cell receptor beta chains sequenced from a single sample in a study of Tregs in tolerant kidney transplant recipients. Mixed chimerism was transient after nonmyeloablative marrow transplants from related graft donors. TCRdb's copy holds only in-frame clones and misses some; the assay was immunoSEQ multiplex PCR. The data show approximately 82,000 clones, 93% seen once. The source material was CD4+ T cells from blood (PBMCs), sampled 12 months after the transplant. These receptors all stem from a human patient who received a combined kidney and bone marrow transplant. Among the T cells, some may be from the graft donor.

CDR3 loop: CASSQGQSNQPQHF. Here the CDR3 DNA reads TGTGCCAGCTCACAGGGGCAGAGCAATCAGCCCCAGCATTTT. This chain uses TRBV18 with TRBJ1-5, with TRBD1 as a possible D gene (5 bases). Trimming stripped 4 bases from V and 1 base from J, with 8 bases between. Germline V gene lookup returns CDR1 KGHSH and CDR2 LQKENI. The CDR3 loop spans 14 amino acids.

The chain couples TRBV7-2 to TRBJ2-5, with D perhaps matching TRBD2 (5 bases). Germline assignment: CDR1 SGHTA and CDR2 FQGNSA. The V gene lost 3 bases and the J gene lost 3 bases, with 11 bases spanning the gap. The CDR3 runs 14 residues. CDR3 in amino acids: CASSFLRGKETQYF. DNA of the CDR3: TGTGCCAGCAGCTTTTTAAGAGGGAAAGAGACCCAGTACTTC.

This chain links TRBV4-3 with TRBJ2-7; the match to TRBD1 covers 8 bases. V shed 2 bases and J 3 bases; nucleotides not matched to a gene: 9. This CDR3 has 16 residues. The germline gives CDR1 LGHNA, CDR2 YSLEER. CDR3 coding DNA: TGCGCCAGCAGCCAACGGTTACAGGGGGGAGGCTACGAGCAGTACTTC. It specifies CASSQRLQGGGYEQYF.

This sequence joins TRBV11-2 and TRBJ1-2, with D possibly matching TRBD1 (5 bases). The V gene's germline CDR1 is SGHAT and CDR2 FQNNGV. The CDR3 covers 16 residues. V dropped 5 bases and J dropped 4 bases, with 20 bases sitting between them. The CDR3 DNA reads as TGTGCCAGCAGCCCAGAGGACAAAAAGGGCAGCTATGGCTACACCTTC. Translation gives CASSPEDKKGSYGYTF.

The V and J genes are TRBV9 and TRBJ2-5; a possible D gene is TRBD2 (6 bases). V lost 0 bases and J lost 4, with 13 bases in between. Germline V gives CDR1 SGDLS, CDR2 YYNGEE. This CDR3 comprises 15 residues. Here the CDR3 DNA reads TGTGCCAGCAGCGTAGCGGAGGGAATATCAGAGACCCAGTACTTC. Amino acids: CASSVAEGISETQYF.

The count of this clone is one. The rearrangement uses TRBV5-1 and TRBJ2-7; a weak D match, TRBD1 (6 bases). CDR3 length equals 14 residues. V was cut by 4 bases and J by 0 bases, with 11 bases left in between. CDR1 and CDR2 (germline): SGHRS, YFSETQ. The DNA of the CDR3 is TGCGCCAGCAGCACGGGACAAAGCTCCTACGAGCAGTACTTC. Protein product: CASSTGQSSYEQYF.

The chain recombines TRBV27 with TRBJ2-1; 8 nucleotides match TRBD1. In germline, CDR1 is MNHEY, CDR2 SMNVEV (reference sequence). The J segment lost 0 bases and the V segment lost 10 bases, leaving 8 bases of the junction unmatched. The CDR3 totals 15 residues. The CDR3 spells CATKTGVNSYNEQFF. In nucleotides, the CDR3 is TGTGCCACTAAGACAGGGGTCAACTCCTACAATGAGCAGTTCTTC.

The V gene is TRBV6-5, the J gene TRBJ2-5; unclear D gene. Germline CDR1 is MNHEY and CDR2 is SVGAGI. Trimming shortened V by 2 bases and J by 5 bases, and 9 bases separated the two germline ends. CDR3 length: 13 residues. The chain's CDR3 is CASSYLVSETQYF. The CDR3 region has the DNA TGTGCCAGCAGTTACCTCGTTAGCGAGACCCAGTACTTC.

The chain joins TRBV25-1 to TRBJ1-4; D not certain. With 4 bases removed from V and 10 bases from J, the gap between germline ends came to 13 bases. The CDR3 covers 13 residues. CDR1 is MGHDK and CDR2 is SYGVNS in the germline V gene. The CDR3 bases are TGTGCCAGCAGTGGGAGGGTGCCGGGAAAACTGTTTTTT. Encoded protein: CASSGRVPGKLFF.

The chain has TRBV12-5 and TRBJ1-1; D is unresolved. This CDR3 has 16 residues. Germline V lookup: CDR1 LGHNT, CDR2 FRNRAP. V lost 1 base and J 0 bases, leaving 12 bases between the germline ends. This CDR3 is CASGLGEGTMNTEAFF. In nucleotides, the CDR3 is TGTGCTAGTGGTTTGGGGGAGGGCACCATGAACACTGAAGCTTTCTTT.

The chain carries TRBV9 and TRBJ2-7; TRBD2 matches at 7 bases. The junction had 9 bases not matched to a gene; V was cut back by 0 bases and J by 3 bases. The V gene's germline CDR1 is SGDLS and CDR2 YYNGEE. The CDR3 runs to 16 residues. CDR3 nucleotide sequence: TGTGCCAGCAGCGTAGGGTCGAGCGGGACTATCTACGAGCAGTACTTC. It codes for CASSVGSSGTIYEQYF.

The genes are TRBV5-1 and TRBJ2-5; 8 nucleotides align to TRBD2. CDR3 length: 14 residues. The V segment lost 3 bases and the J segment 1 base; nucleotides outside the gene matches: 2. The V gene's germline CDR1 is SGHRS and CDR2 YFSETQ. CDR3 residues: CASSSGGAQETQYF. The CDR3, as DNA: TGCGCCAGCAGCTCCGGGGGGGCCCAAGAGACCCAGTACTTC. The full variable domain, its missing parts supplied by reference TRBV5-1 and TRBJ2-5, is KAGVTQTPRYLIKTRGQQVTLSCSPISGHRSVSWYQQTPGQGLQFLFEYFSETQRNKGNFPGRFSGRQFSNSRSEMNVSTLELGDSALYLCASSSGGAQETQYFGPGTRLLVL.

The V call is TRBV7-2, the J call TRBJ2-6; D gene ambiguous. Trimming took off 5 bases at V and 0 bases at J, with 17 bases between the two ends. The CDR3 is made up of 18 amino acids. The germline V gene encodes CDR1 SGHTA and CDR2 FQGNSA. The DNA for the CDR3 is TGTGCCAGCAGCCGAGGTCCACCCTATAGCTCTGGGGCCAACGTCCTGACTTTC. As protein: CASSRGPPYSSGANVLTF.

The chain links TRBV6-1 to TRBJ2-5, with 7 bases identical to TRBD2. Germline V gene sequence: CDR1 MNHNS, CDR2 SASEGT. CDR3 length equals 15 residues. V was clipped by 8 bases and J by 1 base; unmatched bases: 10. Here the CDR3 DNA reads TGTGCCAGCCCCGGACAAGCGGGGCCCCAAGAGACCCAGTACTTC. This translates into CASPGQAGPQETQYF.

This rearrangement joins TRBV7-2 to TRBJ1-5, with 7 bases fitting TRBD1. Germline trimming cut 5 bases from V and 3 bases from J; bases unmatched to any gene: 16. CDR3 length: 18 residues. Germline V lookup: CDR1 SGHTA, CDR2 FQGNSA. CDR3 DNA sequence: TGTGCCAGCAGCCCCCGAGGACAGGTGCTCCTTTTCAATCAGCCCCAGCATTTT. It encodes CASSPRGQVLLFNQPQHF.

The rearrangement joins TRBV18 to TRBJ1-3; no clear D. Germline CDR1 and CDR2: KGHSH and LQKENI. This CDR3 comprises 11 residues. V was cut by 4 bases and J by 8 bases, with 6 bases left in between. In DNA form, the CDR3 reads TGTGCCAGCTCACAAGGAGACACCATATATTTT. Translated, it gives CASSQGDTIYF.

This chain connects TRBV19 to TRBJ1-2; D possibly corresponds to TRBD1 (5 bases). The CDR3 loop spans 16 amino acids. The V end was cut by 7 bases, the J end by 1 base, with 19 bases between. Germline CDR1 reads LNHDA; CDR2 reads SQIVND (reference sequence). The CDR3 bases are TGTGCCAGTACCCGCAATTACCTCGGGGGTAACTATGGCTACACCTTC. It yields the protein CASTRNYLGGNYGYTF.

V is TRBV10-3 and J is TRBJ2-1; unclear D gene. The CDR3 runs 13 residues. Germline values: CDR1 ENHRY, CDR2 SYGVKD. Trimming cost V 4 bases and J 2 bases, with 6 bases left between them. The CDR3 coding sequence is TGTGCCATCAGTGTCCCTACCTACAATGAGCAGTTCTTC. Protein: CAISVPTYNEQFF.

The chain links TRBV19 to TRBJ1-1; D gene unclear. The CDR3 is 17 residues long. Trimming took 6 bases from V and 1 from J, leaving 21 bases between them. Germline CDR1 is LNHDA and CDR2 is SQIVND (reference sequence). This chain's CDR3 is CASSVGATPVWNTEAFF. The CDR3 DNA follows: TGTGCCAGTAGCGTGGGAGCCACGCCAGTTTGGAACACTGAAGCTTTCTTT. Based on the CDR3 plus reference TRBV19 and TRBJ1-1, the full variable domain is DGGITQSPKYLFRKEGQNVTLSCEQNLNHDAMYWYRQDPGQGLRLIYYSQIVNDFQKGDIAEGYSVSREKKESFPLTVTSAQKNPTAFYLCASSVGATPVWNTEAFFGQGTRLTVV.

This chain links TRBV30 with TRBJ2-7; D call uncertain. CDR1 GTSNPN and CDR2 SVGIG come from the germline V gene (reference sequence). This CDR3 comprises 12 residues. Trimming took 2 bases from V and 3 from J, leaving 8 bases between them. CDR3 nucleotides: TGTGCCTGGAGTCCTTTCTTCTACGAGCAGTACTTC. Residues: CAWSPFFYEQYF.

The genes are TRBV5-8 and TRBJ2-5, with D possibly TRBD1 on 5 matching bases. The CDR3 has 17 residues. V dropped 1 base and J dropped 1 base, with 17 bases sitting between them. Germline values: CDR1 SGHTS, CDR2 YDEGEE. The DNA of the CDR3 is TGTGCCAGCAGCTTGAGACTTGGGCGACAGTTCCAAGAGACCCAGTACTTC. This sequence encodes CASSLRLGRQFQETQYF.

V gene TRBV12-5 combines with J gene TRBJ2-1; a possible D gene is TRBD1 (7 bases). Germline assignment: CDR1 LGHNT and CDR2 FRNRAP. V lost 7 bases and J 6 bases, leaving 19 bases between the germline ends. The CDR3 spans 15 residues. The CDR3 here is CASALSSGGRNEQFF. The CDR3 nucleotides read TGTGCTAGTGCCCTATCCTCAGGGGGGCGCAATGAGCAGTTCTTC.

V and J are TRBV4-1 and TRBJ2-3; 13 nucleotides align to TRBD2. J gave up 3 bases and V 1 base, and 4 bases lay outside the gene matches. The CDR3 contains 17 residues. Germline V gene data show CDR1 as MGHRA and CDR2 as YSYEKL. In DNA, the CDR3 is TGCGCCAGCAGCCAAGTAGTACTAGCGGGAGGGACAGATACGCAGTATTTT. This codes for CASSQVVLAGGTDTQYF.

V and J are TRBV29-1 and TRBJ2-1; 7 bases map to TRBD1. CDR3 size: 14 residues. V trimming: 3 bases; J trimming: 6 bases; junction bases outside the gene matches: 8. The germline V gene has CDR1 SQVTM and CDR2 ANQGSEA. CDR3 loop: CSVDRRTGSNEQFF. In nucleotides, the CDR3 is TGCAGCGTTGATAGGCGGACAGGTAGCAATGAGCAGTTCTTC.

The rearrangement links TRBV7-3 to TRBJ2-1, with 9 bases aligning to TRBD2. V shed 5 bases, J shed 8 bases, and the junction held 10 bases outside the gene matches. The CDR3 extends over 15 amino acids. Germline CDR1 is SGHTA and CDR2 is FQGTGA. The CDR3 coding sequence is TGTGCCAGCAGCCTCAGCGGGGGGTGGGGTGATGAGCAGTTCTTC. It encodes CASSLSGGWGDEQFF.

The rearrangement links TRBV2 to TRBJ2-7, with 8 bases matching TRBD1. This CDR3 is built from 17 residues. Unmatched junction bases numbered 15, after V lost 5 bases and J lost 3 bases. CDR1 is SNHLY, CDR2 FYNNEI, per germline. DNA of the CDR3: TGTGCCAGCAGTATACTACCCTTCGGGACAGGAGACTACGAGCAGTACTTC. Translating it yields CASSILPFGTGDYEQYF.

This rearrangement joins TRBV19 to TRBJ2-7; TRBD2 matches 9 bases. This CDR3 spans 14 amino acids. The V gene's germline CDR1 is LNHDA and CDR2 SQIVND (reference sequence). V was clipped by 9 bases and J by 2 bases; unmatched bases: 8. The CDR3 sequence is CASRKAGGPYEQYF. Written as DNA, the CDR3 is TGTGCCAGCAGGAAGGCGGGAGGGCCCTACGAGCAGTACTTC.

CDR3 in DNA: TGCGCCAGCAGCTTGGTGTCCGGGGAAAATCAGCCCCAGCATTTT. Its protein product is CASSLVSGENQPQHF. The rearrangement joins TRBV5-1 to TRBJ1-5; D is unresolved. The V gene lost 0 bases and the J gene lost 4 bases, with 11 bases spanning the gap. Per germline, CDR1 SGHRS and CDR2 YFSETQ. The CDR3 is 15 residues long.

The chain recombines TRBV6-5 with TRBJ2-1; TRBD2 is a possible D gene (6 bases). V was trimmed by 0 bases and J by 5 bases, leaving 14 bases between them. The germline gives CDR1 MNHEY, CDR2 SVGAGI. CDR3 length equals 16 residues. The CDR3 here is CASSYSIVAGNNEQFF. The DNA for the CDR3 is TGTGCCAGCAGTTACTCGATCGTCGCGGGAAACAATGAGCAGTTCTTC.

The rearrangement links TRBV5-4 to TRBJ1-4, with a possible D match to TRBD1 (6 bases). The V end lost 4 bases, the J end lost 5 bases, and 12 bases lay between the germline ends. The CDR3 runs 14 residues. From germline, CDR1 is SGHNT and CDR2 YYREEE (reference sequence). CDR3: CASSPGTRNEKLFF. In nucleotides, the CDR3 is TGTGCCAGCAGCCCCGGGACACGGAATGAAAAACTGTTTTTT. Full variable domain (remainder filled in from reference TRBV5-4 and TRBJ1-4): ETGVTQSPTHLIKTRGQQVTLRCSSQSGHNTVSWYQQALGQGPQFIFQYYREEENGRGNFPPRFSGLQFPNYSSELNVNALELDDSALYLCASSPGTRNEKLFFGSGTQLSVL.

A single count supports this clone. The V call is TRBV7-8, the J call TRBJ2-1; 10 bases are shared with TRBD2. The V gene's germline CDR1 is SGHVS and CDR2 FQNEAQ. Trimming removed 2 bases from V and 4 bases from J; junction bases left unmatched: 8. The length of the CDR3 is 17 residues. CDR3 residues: CASSLRTSGRAYNEQFF. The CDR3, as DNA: TGTGCCAGCAGCTTAAGGACTAGCGGTAGAGCTTACAATGAGCAGTTCTTC.